A single sample is the source of the 5 T cell receptor beta chains below, sequenced in a study of spatial heterogeneity in lung cancer. Time point specified: blood at routine non-recurrence follow-up after resection. Tumor, nontumor lung or frozen PBMC supplied whole RNA that was sequenced unsorted. TCRdb reprocessed the 5' RACE reads with MiXCR, giving one entry per CDR3 protein. The sample holds around 120,000 distinct CDR3 sequences, 10% to 15% seen once. Sample: PBMCs, taken at follow-up. The receptors shown here come from a male donor with early-stage non-small cell lung cancer.

This clonotype was counted many times. The chain has TRBV5-1 and TRBJ1-5; D is uncertain. Trimming pared 1 base from V and 5 bases from J, leaving 7 bases between. The CDR3 totals 13 residues. Germline-derived CDR1 and CDR2 are SGHRS and YFSETQ. The CDR3 bases are TGCGCCAGCAGCTTGTTATGGGATCAGCCCCAGCATTTT. It encodes CASSLLWDQPQHF.

This clonotype was recorded at least ten times. V usage is TRBV18 and J usage is TRBJ2-3, with 10 bases lining up with TRBD1. CDR3 length: 16 residues. Per germline, CDR1 KGHSH and CDR2 LQKENI. With V trimmed by 6 bases and J by 2 bases, 8 bases remained unmatched. DNA for the CDR3: TGTGCCAGCTCCGCACGACAGGGGGCAGACACAGATACGCAGTATTTT. This gives the protein CASSARQGADTDTQYF.

The table lists this clonotype with many counts. The chain joins TRBV10-2 to TRBJ2-7; 10 nucleotides align to TRBD2. Trimming at V came to 6 bases and at J to 2 bases, leaving 1 base not matched to a gene. Germline lookup yields CDR1 WSHSY and CDR2 SAAADI. This CDR3 has 13 residues. In DNA, the CDR3 is TGCGCCAGCAGAGCGGGGGGGCCCTACGAGCAGTACTTC. This translates into CASRAGGPYEQYF.

V usage is TRBV3-1 and J usage is TRBJ1-1; no definite D call. Germline-derived CDR1 and CDR2 are LGHDT and YNNKEL (reference sequence). Trimming shortened V by 1 base and J by 8 bases, and 14 bases separated the two germline ends. CDR3 length equals 14 residues. The CDR3 region has the DNA TGTGCCAGCAGCCAAGTTCTAGGGATGACCGAAGCTTTCTTT. It is translated as CASSQVLGMTEAFF.

This clonotype turned up a few times. The V gene is TRBV6-2 or TRBV6-3, the J gene TRBJ2-7; D is ambiguous. The germline gives CDR1 MNHEY, CDR2 SVGEGT. CDR3 length equals 13 residues. V was pared by 2 bases and J by 2 bases, with 7 bases between. The CDR3 DNA reads TGTGCCAGCAGTTACGGTTACGCCTACGAGCAGTACTTC. It specifies CASSYGYAYEQYF.